These T cell receptor beta chains were read from a single sample in a study of blood T cells in healthy people across ages. MiXCR, run by TCRdb on the 5' RACE reads, gives a single entry per CDR3 protein. The sample records approximately 790,000 distinct CDR3 sequences, around 62% being singletons. Sequenced sample: blood. All receptors come from a man aged 30 to 45 in good health. CDR3s include the opening cysteine and the closing phenylalanine or tryptophan. D genes are given only for firm matches. Expanded clones get a size class; other rows say once, few or many, or leave the size out.

V,size,J,D,CDR3,DNA
TRBV5-1,.,TRBJ2-4,TRBD2,CASSLDGGDIQYF,TGCGCCAGCAGCTTGGACGGGGGGGACATTCAGTACTTC
TRBV5-1,.,TRBJ2-5,.,CASSVGTGFEETQYF,TGCGCCAGCAGCGTAGGAACAGGGTTCGAAGAGACCCAGTACTTC
TRBV20-1,once,TRBJ2-4,.,CSAYGQLQYF,TGCAGTGCTTACGGGCAGCTTCAGTACTTC
TRBV7-2,.,TRBJ2-1,.,CASSLQLSGNNEQFF,TGTGCCAGCAGCTTACAACTATCGGGGAACAATGAGCAGTTCTTC
TRBV6-2/TRBV6-3,once,TRBJ2-7,TRBD1,CASSRATTGVYEQYF,TGTGCCAGCAGCCGCGCCACCACAGGGGTCTACGAGCAGTACTTC
TRBV7-9,.,TRBJ2-7,.,CASSRPRQSYEQYF,TGTGCCAGCAGCCGCCCCAGACAGTCCTACGAGCAGTACTTC
TRBV10-3,.,TRBJ2-2,TRBD2,CAIKGTTRTGELFF,TGTGCCATCAAAGGGACTACCCGGACCGGGGAGCTGTTTTTT
TRBV6-6,.,TRBJ2-1,TRBD2,CASSAELAGEQFF,TGTGCCAGCAGTGCCGAACTAGCGGGTGAGCAGTTCTTC
TRBV10-2,.,TRBJ2-3,TRBD2,CASSDGTSADTQYF,TGCGCCAGCAGTGACGGGACTAGCGCAGATACGCAGTATTTT
TRBV5-1,.,TRBJ1-2,.,CASSFFSGSRDYGYTF,TGCGCCAGCAGCTTCTTTTCAGGTAGTCGCGACTATGGCTACACCTTC
TRBV12-3/TRBV12-4,.,TRBJ1-2,TRBD1,CASSIRTGWDNGYTF,TGTGCCAGCAGTATTAGGACAGGCTGGGACAATGGCTACACCTTC
TRBV29-1,.,TRBJ1-2,.,CSVELAGGPQFSNYGYTF,TGCAGCGTTGAACTGGCAGGAGGTCCTCAATTTTCTAACTATGGCTACACCTTC
TRBV29-1,.,TRBJ1-2,.,CSVEGVGFNYGYTF,TGCAGCGTTGAAGGTGTAGGTTTTAACTATGGCTACACCTTC
TRBV29-1,.,TRBJ2-5,TRBD1,CSAGGQETQYF,TGCAGCGCAGGGGGCCAAGAGACCCAGTACTTC
TRBV4-2,few,TRBJ1-2,.,CASSQEGGQGFDFYGYTF,TGTGCCAGCAGCCAAGAGGGTGGGCAGGGGTTCGATTTCTATGGCTACACCTTC
TRBV7-9,.,TRBJ2-7,TRBD1,CASSSRRTGPLEQYF,TGTGCCAGCAGCTCCCGGCGGACAGGGCCCCTCGAGCAGTACTTC
TRBV29-1,few,TRBJ1-1,.,CSVVQGVMNTEAFF,TGCAGCGTAGTCCAGGGAGTCATGAACACTGAAGCTTTCTTT
TRBV7-9,.,TRBJ2-6,TRBD2,CASSMGLAGVSGANVLTF,TGTGCCAGCAGCATGGGACTAGCGGGGGTCTCTGGGGCCAACGTCCTGACTTTC
TRBV29-1,.,TRBJ1-2,TRBD1,CSAKDRGPYGYTF,TGCAGCGCCAAGGACAGGGGACCCTATGGCTACACCTTC
TRBV20-1,many,TRBJ2-5,TRBD1,CSARPQGKETQYF,TGCAGTGCTAGACCACAGGGGAAAGAGACCCAGTACTTC
TRBV2,once,TRBJ2-7,TRBD1,CASSARQGAHEQYF,TGTGCCAGCAGCGCCCGACAGGGGGCCCACGAGCAGTACTTC
TRBV6-5,.,TRBJ2-1,TRBD2,CASNAEGRGSGQFF,TGTGCCAGCAACGCCGAGGGGAGGGGCTCTGGGCAGTTCTTC
TRBV29-1,.,TRBJ2-1,.,CSVLETRNEQFF,TGCAGCGTTCTAGAGACTCGGAATGAGCAGTTCTTC
TRBV2,.,TRBJ2-7,.,CASSPGRSSYEQYF,TGTGCCAGCAGCCCCGGGCGGAGCTCCTACGAGCAGTACTTC
TRBV7-3,.,TRBJ2-3,.,CASSLVDRSTDTQYF,TGTGCCAGCAGCTTAGTAGACCGCAGCACAGATACGCAGTATTTT
TRBV4-3,.,TRBJ2-1,TRBD2,CASSRSTSGGVGEQFF,TGCGCCAGCAGCCGCTCGACTAGCGGGGGGGTGGGCGAGCAGTTCTTC
TRBV5-1,.,TRBJ2-1,TRBD1,CASSSGRTGANEQFF,TGCGCCAGCAGCTCTGGCCGGACAGGGGCCAATGAGCAGTTCTTC
TRBV5-1,.,TRBJ1-5,.,CASSLDDGNHQPQHF,TGCGCCAGCAGCTTGGATGACGGCAACCATCAGCCCCAGCATTTT
TRBV6-2/TRBV6-3,few,TRBJ2-1,TRBD2,CASSYGRGGREQFF,TGTGCCAGCAGTTACGGCCGGGGGGGCCGTGAGCAGTTCTTC
TRBV6-5,few,TRBJ2-5,.,CATRGARETQYF,TGTGCCACTAGGGGGGCCCGGGAGACCCAGTACTTC
TRBV28,once,TRBJ2-3,TRBD1,CASSFPVDRGLLSTDTQYF,TGTGCCAGCAGTTTCCCCGTGGACAGGGGCCTCTTAAGCACAGATACGCAGTATTTT
TRBV10-3,.,TRBJ2-5,.,CAISAATENLQETQYF,TGTGCCATCAGTGCGGCGACAGAAAACCTCCAAGAGACCCAGTACTTC
TRBV27,.,TRBJ1-1,TRBD1,CASSFISGGLNTEAFF,TGTGCCAGCAGTTTTATCTCAGGGGGGTTGAACACTGAAGCTTTCTTT
TRBV7-2,.,TRBJ2-3,TRBD2,CASSLGGTSHEYF,TGTGCCAGCAGCTTAGGGGGGACTAGTCATGAGTATTTT
TRBV7-2,.,TRBJ2-7,TRBD2,CASTYSAGGTYEQYF,TGTGCCAGCACTTATTCAGCGGGGGGAACCTACGAGCAGTACTTC
TRBV6-1,few,TRBJ1-6,.,CASSESPGYSGKESPLHF,TGTGCCAGCAGTGAGTCACCGGGGTACTCTGGAAAGGAGTCACCCCTCCACTTT
TRBV11-3,.,TRBJ2-6,TRBD1,CASSLGEGTGASVLTF,TGTGCCAGCAGCTTAGGCGAGGGTACAGGGGCCAGCGTCCTGACTTTC
TRBV6-2/TRBV6-3,.,TRBJ1-1,.,CASSYRTVEAFF,TGTGCCAGCAGTTACAGGACAGTTGAAGCTTTCTTT
TRBV29-1,.,TRBJ1-1,.,CSVGAGLEAFF,TGCAGCGTTGGGGCAGGGCTTGAAGCTTTCTTT
TRBV7-2,.,TRBJ1-1,.,CASSLGAGKNTEAFF,TGTGCCAGCAGCTTAGGGGCGGGAAAGAACACTGAAGCTTTCTTT
TRBV20-1,few,TRBJ2-2,.,CSAPPGGRAGELFF,TGCAGTGCTCCCCCCGGGGGTAGGGCCGGGGAGCTGTTTTTT
TRBV20-1,.,TRBJ2-7,.,CSASGGFYEQYF,TGCAGTGCTAGCGGAGGGTTCTACGAGCAGTACTTC
TRBV7-3,few,TRBJ2-3,.,CASSLNGARGDTQYF,TGTGCCAGCAGCTTGAACGGGGCTCGTGGAGATACGCAGTATTTT
TRBV27,few,TRBJ2-7,.,CASSLNSPRDTQNTYEQYF,TGTGCCAGCAGTTTAAATTCGCCCCGGGACACCCAAAATACCTACGAGCAGTACTTC
TRBV2,.,TRBJ1-2,.,CASPLRQTNYGYTF,TGTGCCAGCCCCCTCAGACAGACCAACTATGGCTACACCTTC
TRBV27,.,TRBJ2-4,TRBD1,CASHIRDRKNIQYF,TGTGCCAGCCATATCCGGGACAGAAAAAACATTCAGTACTTC
TRBV20-1,.,TRBJ2-5,.,CSARIGLREQYF,TGCAGTGCTAGAATAGGACTTCGGGAGCAGTACTTC
TRBV7-2,.,TRBJ2-1,.,CASSLWGGAPGNEQFF,TGTGCCAGCAGCTTATGGGGCGGGGCCCCAGGGAATGAGCAGTTCTTC
TRBV4-3,few,TRBJ2-7,TRBD2,CASSPGLGTEQYF,TGCGCCAGCAGCCCGGGACTAGGAACCGAGCAGTACTTC
TRBV20-1,.,TRBJ2-4,.,CSARDQLQYF,TGCAGTGCTAGAGATCAGCTACAGTACTTC
TRBV20-1,few,TRBJ2-7,.,CSARTVSSYEQYF,TGCAGTGCTAGGACAGTGAGCTCCTACGAGCAGTACTTC
TRBV27,.,TRBJ2-1,TRBD2,CASSLTSPAYNEQFF,TGTGCCAGCAGTCTGACTAGCCCGGCCTACAATGAGCAGTTCTTC
TRBV30,.,TRBJ1-5,.,CAWSATMGQPQHF,TGTGCCTGGAGTGCCACCATGGGTCAGCCCCAGCATTTT